This T cell receptor beta chain was captured in a study of T cell responses to AZD1222 COVID-19 vaccine. This clone was seen more than once but under ten times. Its antigen is undetermined. Study-wide findings and caveats: White British donors predominated, females outnumbered males, and clonal diversity was possibly underestimated. Spike-specific TCRs gained breadth and depth after people received two AZD1222 doses. Of spike-specific TCRs, nearly half reportedly target regions left unmutated in variants. There were repertoire samples only from the period after the peak T cell response.

The data were produced by immunoSEQ multiplex PCR, yet TCRdb's version contains in-frame clones alone and is incomplete. The table has some 20,000 clones, roughly 84% seen once. This clonotype was obtained from an adult who received the AZD1222 COVID-19 vaccine. The specimen was peripheral blood, collected 28 days after the second AZD1222 dose.

The DNA for the CDR3 is TGTGCCAGCAGTGAAGCGAAAGGGGACTACAATGAGCAGTTCTTC. It specifies CASSEAKGDYNEQFF. The chain uses TRBV6-1 and TRBJ2-1; possibly TRBD1 for D (5 bases). V lost 0 bases and J lost 3, with 9 bases in between. This CDR3 contains 15 residues. From germline, CDR1 is MNHNS and CDR2 SASEGT.